The 10 T cell receptor beta chains below come from one sample, sequenced in a study of T cells after yellow fever vaccination. In TCRdb, the 5' RACE reads were re-called with MiXCR into one record per CDR3 protein. The data hold 200,000 to 300,000 distinct CDR3 sequences, with about 7% observed a single time. The sequenced sample was CD4+ T cells sorted from PBMCs, obtained 15 days after the yellow fever booster vaccination. These receptor sequences come from a young man who received the YFV17D yellow fever vaccine.

The J gene is TRBJ2-2, the V gene TRBV4-2; either TRBD1 or TRBD2 may supply D (5 bases each). The CDR3 consists of 16 residues. Germline V gene data show CDR1 as LGHNA and CDR2 as YNFKEQ. Trimming left V 8 bases short and J 4 bases short, with 20 bases between. CDR3 sequence reads: CASGPGSQGGTGELFF. As DNA, the CDR3 is TGTGCCAGCGGCCCTGGGAGCCAGGGCGGCACCGGGGAGCTGTTTTTT.

In this sample, this clonotype turned up many times. The J gene is TRBJ2-1, the V gene TRBV12-3 or TRBV12-4; a possible D gene is TRBD2 (5 bases). CDR3 length: 14 amino acids. V was cut by 1 base and J by 6 bases, with 10 bases left in between. CDR3 loop: CASSLGLASNEQFF. CDR3 sequence (DNA): TGTGCCAGCAGTTTAGGGCTAGCCTCCAATGAGCAGTTCTTC.

The chain is built from TRBV20-1 and TRBJ2-7; D gene ambiguous. The V gene's germline CDR1 is DFQATT and CDR2 SNEGSKA (reference sequence). The CDR3 totals 15 residues. Trimming stripped 6 bases from V and 1 base from J, with 19 bases between. The CDR3 protein is CSAEPGRRGSYEQYF. The CDR3 bases are TGCAGTGCCGAACCAGGACGCCGAGGATCCTACGAGCAGTACTTC.

The chain joins TRBV7-2 to TRBJ2-7, with 13 bases aligning to TRBD2. Germline V gives CDR1 SGHTA, CDR2 FQGNSA. This CDR3 region has 16 residues. After removal of 5 bases from V and 5 bases from J, the junction contained 9 bases not matched to a gene. In DNA, the CDR3 is TGTGCCAGCAGCCACACTAGCGGGAGGGCCATCAACGAGCAGTACTTC. Protein product: CASSHTSGRAINEQYF.

As for this clonotype: One base away lies a much larger clone, so this may be a sequencing read error. The missing conserved phenylalanine or tryptophan at the end of this CDR3 makes a read error likely. The V and J genes are TRBV10-3 and TRBJ2-3, with D tentatively TRBD2 (5 bases). The CDR3 runs to 13 residues. Germline V CDR1 and CDR2: ENHRY, SYGVKD. V dropped 8 bases and J dropped 2 bases, with 11 bases sitting between them. CDR3 amino acids: CAIAGLLTDTQYY. The CDR3 DNA reads as TGTGCCATCGCCGGACTCCTCACAGATACGCAGTATTAT.

This clonotype showed up many times. This chain uses TRBV19 with TRBJ1-5, with D uncertain. CDR3 length: 14 residues. Germline lookup yields CDR1 LNHDA and CDR2 SQIVND (reference sequence). V lost 1 base and J lost 1, with 5 bases in between. The DNA of the CDR3 is TGTGCCAGTAGTATAGCCGGCAGCAATCAGCCCCAGCATTTT. As protein: CASSIAGSNQPQHF.

This clonotype came up many times. V and J are TRBV5-1 and TRBJ2-3, with 12 bases lining up with TRBD2. V gave up 4 bases and J gave up 5 bases; unmatched junction bases: 8. The CDR3 is 16 amino acids. The germline V gene has CDR1 SGHRS and CDR2 YFSETQ. CDR3 amino acids: CASSAASGRAGDTQYF. Written as DNA, the CDR3 is TGCGCCAGCAGCGCCGCTAGCGGGAGGGCCGGAGATACGCAGTATTTT. Looking up the rest from reference TRBV5-1 and TRBJ2-3 gives the full variable domain: KAGVTQTPRYLIKTRGQQVTLSCSPISGHRSVSWYQQTPGQGLQFLFEYFSETQRNKGNFPGRFSGRQFSNSRSEMNVSTLELGDSALYLCASSAASGRAGDTQYFGPGTRLTVL.

This clonotype was observed a handful of times. The chain recombines TRBV11-2 with TRBJ2-1; no clear D gene. The CDR3 spans 11 residues. The V end was cut by 5 bases, the J end by 15 bases, with 14 bases between. Germline CDR1 SGHAT, CDR2 FQNNGV. In DNA, the CDR3 is TGTGCCAGCAGCCTCACCATAGAATCGTTCTTC. Its protein is CASSLTIESFF. Full variable domain (missing parts from reference TRBV11-2 and TRBJ2-1): EAGVAQSPRYKIIEKRQSVAFWCNPISGHATLYWYQQILGQGPKLLIQFQNNGVVDDSQLPKDRFSAERLKGVDSTLKIQPAKLEDSAVYLCASSLTIESFFGPGTRLTVL.

This chain connects TRBV2 to TRBJ2-2; no clear D. The CDR3 covers 14 residues. Trimming cost V 7 bases and J 3 bases, with 12 bases left between them. The germline V gene has CDR1 SNHLY and CDR2 FYNNEI. DNA for the CDR3: TGTGCCAGCAATTTCGGCTCGGACACCGGGGAGCTGTTTTTT. As protein: CASNFGSDTGELFF.

This clonotype was seen a few times. The rearrangement links TRBV5-1 to TRBJ2-5, with no clear D. V lost 4 bases to trimming and J lost 5 bases, with 21 bases between them. CDR3 size: 16 residues. Germline loops: CDR1 SGHRS, CDR2 YFSETQ. The CDR3 spells CASSLGVGRGWETQYF. CDR3 DNA sequence: TGCGCCAGCAGCCTTGGGGTCGGACGCGGATGGGAGACCCAGTACTTC. Looking up the rest from reference TRBV5-1 and TRBJ2-5 gives the full variable domain: KAGVTQTPRYLIKTRGQQVTLSCSPISGHRSVSWYQQTPGQGLQFLFEYFSETQRNKGNFPGRFSGRQFSNSRSEMNVSTLELGDSALYLCASSLGVGRGWETQYFGPGTRLLVL.